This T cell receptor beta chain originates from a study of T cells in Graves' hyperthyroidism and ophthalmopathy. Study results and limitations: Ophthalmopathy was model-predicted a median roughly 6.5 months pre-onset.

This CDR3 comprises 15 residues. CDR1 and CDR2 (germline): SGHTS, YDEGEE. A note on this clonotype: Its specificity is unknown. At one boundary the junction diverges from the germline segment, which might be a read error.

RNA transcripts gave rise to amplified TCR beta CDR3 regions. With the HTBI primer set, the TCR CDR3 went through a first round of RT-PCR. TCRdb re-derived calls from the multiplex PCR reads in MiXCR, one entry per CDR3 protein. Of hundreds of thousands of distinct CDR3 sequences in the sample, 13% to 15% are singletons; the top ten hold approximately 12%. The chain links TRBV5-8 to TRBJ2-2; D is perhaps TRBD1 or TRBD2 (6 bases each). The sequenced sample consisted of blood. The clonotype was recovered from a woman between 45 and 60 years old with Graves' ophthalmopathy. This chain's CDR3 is CVSSFLGGSTGELFF. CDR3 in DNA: TGTGTCAGCAGCTTCCTAGGGGGGAGCACCGGGGAGCTGTTTTTT.